Following are 32 T cell receptor beta chains from one sample sequenced in a study of T cell repertoires in cytomegalovirus infection. MiXCR, applied by TCRdb to the reads, yields one record per CDR3 protein. Here the sample spans around 710,000 distinct CDR3 sequences, 25% to 35% being singletons. These receptors have no known antigen. Sequenced here: cultured CD8+ T cells from PBMCs, sampled from culture after CMV antigen stimulation. All receptors come from a human donor in good health (CMV status not recorded). Some clones in this sample may be carry-over from other donors' samples.

This clonotype was recorded a few times. One end of the junction varies from germline; a read error may be responsible. This chain links TRBV7-6 with TRBJ2-5; 9 bases fit TRBD2. Germline CDR1 and CDR2: SGHVS and FNYEAQ. The CDR3 totals 19 residues. CDR3 sequence (DNA): TGTGCTAGCAGCTTAGGGACTGGGGCTAGCGGGATGTACCAAGAGACCCAGTACTTC. Protein product: CASSLGTGASGMYQETQYF.

The V gene is TRBV9, the J gene TRBJ1-2; tentative D call: TRBD1 (5 bases). The length of the CDR3 is 15 residues. CDR1 is SGDLS and CDR2 is YYNGEE in the germline V gene. Trimming stripped 0 bases from V and 3 bases from J, with 12 bases between. The CDR3 DNA reads TGTGCCAGCAGCGTAGAGGGGTCGCGATACTATGGCTACACCTTC. Translating it yields CASSVEGSRYYGYTF. The full variable domain, in which reference TRBV9 and TRBJ1-2 provide the parts outside the CDR3, is DSGVTQTPKHLITATGQRVTLRCSPRSGDLSVYWYQQSLDQGLQFLIQYYNGEERAKGNILERFSAQQFPDLHSELNLSSLELGDSALYFCASSVEGSRYYGYTFGSGTRLTVV.

V and J are TRBV7-8 and TRBJ2-1; possible D gene TRBD2, 6 bases. This CDR3 spans 15 amino acids. Per the germline V gene, CDR1 is SGHVS and CDR2 is FQNEAQ. Trimming took off 8 bases at V and 1 base at J, with 15 bases between the two ends. The CDR3 coding sequence is TGTGCCAGCTGCCCGGGGACTGCTTCCTACAATGAGCAGTTCTTC. Its translation is CASCPGTASYNEQFF. The whole variable domain, filled in from reference TRBV7-8 and TRBJ2-1, reads GAGVSQSPRYKVAKRGQDVALRCDPISGHVSLFWYQQALGQGPEFLTYFQNEAQLDKSGLPSDRFFAERPEGSVSTLKIQRTQQEDSAVYLCASCPGTASYNEQFFGPGTRLTVL.

The chain has TRBV5-1 and TRBJ2-7, with D maybe TRBD2 (6 bases). Germline assignment: CDR1 SGHRS and CDR2 YFSETQ. This CDR3 is built from 15 residues. V was cut by 0 bases and J by 3 bases, with 13 bases left in between. As DNA, the CDR3 is TGCGCCAGCAGCTTGGCCTCGGGACTGGACTACGAGCAGTACGTC. It translates to CASSLASGLDYEQYV.

This clonotype was observed a handful of times. The V and J genes are TRBV4-2 and TRBJ2-5; possibly TRBD1 or TRBD2 for D (6 bases each). Germline CDR1 reads LGHNA; CDR2 reads YNFKEQ. The germline V and J ends were trimmed by 8 bases and 2 bases, with 12 bases remaining between them. The CDR3 has 13 amino acids. The CDR3 loop is CASGRGGQETQYF. The CDR3 region has the DNA TGTGCCAGCGGCCGAGGGGGGCAAGAGACCCAGTACTTC.

This clonotype occurred many times. The chain carries TRBV2 and TRBJ2-1, with 9 bases identical to TRBD2. The germline CDR1 and CDR2 sequences are SNHLY and FYNNEI. V shed 7 bases and J 3 bases; nucleotides not matched to a gene: 4. The CDR3 spans 14 residues. CDR3 loop: CASKSGGNYNEQFF. CDR3 bases: TGTGCCAGCAAGAGCGGGGGGAACTACAATGAGCAGTTCTTC.

The table lists this clonotype with many counts. This chain connects TRBV7-9 to TRBJ1-2; 8 bases agree with TRBD1. CDR1 and CDR2 from the germline V gene are SEHNR and FQNEAQ (reference sequence). Trimming removed 5 bases from V and 5 bases from J; junction bases left unmatched: 7. CDR3 size: 14 residues. The CDR3 here is CASSPQGVGYGYTF. The DNA for the CDR3 is TGTGCCAGCAGCCCACAGGGGGTCGGGTATGGCTACACCTTC.

V gene TRBV5-6 combines with J gene TRBJ2-7, with a tentative D call TRBD2 (5 bases). CDR1 and CDR2 from the germline V gene are SGHDT and YYEEEE. V dropped 4 bases and J dropped 1 base, with 18 bases sitting between them. This CDR3 is 16 amino acids long. In nucleotides, the CDR3 is TGTGCCAGCAGCGTAGATGGGGTAAGCGGATCCTACGAGCAGTACGTC. Its translation: CASSVDGVSGSYEQYV.

J is TRBJ2-2 and V is TRBV12-3 or TRBV12-4; D is ambiguous. This CDR3 contains 17 residues. The ends were cut back, 4 bases at V and 0 bases at J, with 15 bases in the middle. CDR3 loop: CASSSVNPGPNTGELFF. In DNA form, the CDR3 reads TGTGCCAGCAGTTCAGTCAACCCCGGACCGAACACCGGGGAGCTGTTTTTT.

Regarding this clonotype: A much larger clonotype is one base distant, so this may be a read error. The rearrangement joins TRBV10-2 to TRBJ2-3, with 11 bases fitting TRBD2. The CDR3 is 19 residues long. Germline-derived CDR1 and CDR2 are WSHSY and SAAADI. The CDR3 region has the DNA TGCACCAGCATTGGAACTAGCGGGGGTCTCGGAGGTTGGACAGATACGCAGTATTTT. Its translation is CTSIGTSGGLGGWTDTQYF.

This clonotype was seen more than once but under ten times. The CDR3 is CASSTGGDINEQFF. The CDR3 coding sequence is TGTGCCAGCAGTACAGGGGGAGATATCAATGAGCAGTTCTTC. V and J are TRBV12-3 or TRBV12-4 and TRBJ2-1; TRBD1 matches 8 bases. The CDR3 loop spans 14 amino acids. The V and J ends lost 5 bases and 6 bases, in that order; junction bases with no gene match: 6.

This clonotype has just a few counts. The V gene is TRBV4-1, the J gene TRBJ1-5, with D unclear. The CDR3 is 14 residues long. V lost 1 base and J 7 bases, leaving 11 bases between the germline ends. CDR1 MGHRA and CDR2 YSYEKL come from the germline V gene. CDR3 nucleotide sequence: TGCGCCAGCAGCCAAGCGCCGCTTGGCCAGCCCCAGCATTTT. As protein: CASSQAPLGQPQHF.

This clonotype was observed many times. J is TRBJ1-4 and V is TRBV12-3 or TRBV12-4; tentative D call: TRBD1 (5 bases). The V gene lost 5 bases and the J gene lost 5 bases, with 15 bases spanning the gap. The CDR3 runs to 15 residues. CDR3: CASSPTGGSNEKLFF. CDR3 nucleotide sequence: TGTGCCAGCAGTCCCACAGGTGGCTCCAATGAAAAACTGTTTTTT.

The table lists this clonotype with a few counts. The V call is TRBV27, the J call TRBJ2-3; 10 nucleotides agree with TRBD2. J lost 1 base, V lost 2 bases, and 12 bases had no gene match. Looked up from germline, CDR1 is MNHEY and CDR2 is SMNVEV (reference sequence). CDR3 length equals 19 residues. The CDR3 region has the DNA TGTGCCAGCAGTTTACTCGGAGCGGGGGGGCTGGAGGGCACAGATACGCAGTATTTT. Protein product: CASSLLGAGGLEGTDTQYF.

This clonotype was picked up a small number of times. V is TRBV5-1 and J is TRBJ2-7; D ambiguous. CDR1 is SGHRS, CDR2 YFSETQ, per germline. The CDR3 is made up of 15 amino acids. V dropped 1 base and J dropped 7 bases, with 18 bases sitting between them. The CDR3 DNA sequence: TGCGCCAGCAGCTTGCGGCCAGGCCCCTACGAGGAGCAGTACGTC. Amino acid sequence: CASSLRPGPYEEQYV.

The J gene is TRBJ2-2, the V gene TRBV20-1, with TRBD2 matching over 11 bases. The CDR3 extends over 17 amino acids. Germline CDR1 and CDR2: DFQATT and SNEGSKA (reference sequence). Germline trimming cut 3 bases from V and 6 bases from J; bases unmatched to any gene: 12. CDR3 protein: CSASYGVAGGPAGELFF. CDR3 in DNA: TGCAGTGCTAGTTACGGGGTAGCGGGGGGGCCGGCCGGGGAGCTGTTTTTT.

Concerning this clonotype itself: A much larger clone lies a single base off, so this may be a read error. This sequence joins TRBV7-2 and TRBJ2-7; D might be TRBD1 (5 bases). CDR3 length equals 15 residues. Germline assignment: CDR1 SGHTA and CDR2 FQGNSA. V was shortened by 1 base and J by 5 bases, with 15 bases between the two germline ends. In DNA form, the CDR3 reads TGTGCCAGCAGCTTAGGAACAGGACCAACCAACGAGCAGTACGTC. Its protein is CASSLGTGPTNEQYV.

This clonotype has ten or more counts. The chain has TRBV7-9 and TRBJ2-7, with 8 positions matching TRBD1. From germline, CDR1 is SEHNR and CDR2 FQNEAQ (reference sequence). V lost 6 bases and J lost 5; bases outside the gene matches: 12. This CDR3 has 15 amino acids. In DNA form, the CDR3 reads TGTGCCAGCAGTTTTTCCAGGGCAGGGGGCCACGAGCAGTACGTC. As protein: CASSFSRAGGHEQYV.

As to this clonotype: This may be a read error, as it is one base from a much larger clone. The chain joins TRBV7-2 to TRBJ2-7, with 10 nucleotides matching TRBD1. The CDR3 is 14 residues long. The germline V gene has CDR1 SGHTA and CDR2 FQGNSA. CDR3 region: CASSPTGGSFEQYF. CDR3 bases: TGTGCCAGCAGCCCGACAGGGGGCTCCTTCGAGCAGTACTTC.

This clonotype was counted only a few times. The chain joins TRBV4-1 to TRBJ2-3; tentatively, D is TRBD2 (6 bases). The germline V gene has CDR1 MGHRA and CDR2 YSYEKL. This CDR3 has 19 amino acids. Trimming removed 1 base at V and 3 bases at J, with 23 bases between. The CDR3 is CASSQVVIRVLRGTDTQYF. DNA of the CDR3: TGCGCCAGCAGCCAAGTAGTAATACGGGTCTTGCGGGGTACAGATACGCAGTATTTT.

This clonotype was seen repeatedly, ten times or more. This sequence joins TRBV28 and TRBJ1-5; TRBD1 is a possible D gene (5 bases). The CDR3 loop spans 13 amino acids. Trimming cost V 3 bases and J 9 bases, with 12 bases left between them. Per germline, CDR1 MDHEN and CDR2 SYDVKM. In DNA form, the CDR3 reads TGTGCCAGCAGTTTCCCAGATCAGGGGCCCCAGCATTTT. Translating it yields CASSFPDQGPQHF.

The chain combines TRBV6-1 with TRBJ1-4, with D possibly being TRBD1 (5 bases). CDR3 length equals 15 residues. Trimming took off 7 bases at V and 4 bases at J, with 16 bases between the two ends. Germline V gene lookup returns CDR1 MNHNS and CDR2 SASEGT. The CDR3 DNA follows: TGTGCCAGCACCGCTCTGGGGGAGGGTAATGAAAAACTGTTTTTT. Its translation is CASTALGEGNEKLFF.

This clonotype has just a few counts. V usage is TRBV6-6 and J usage is TRBJ2-7, with 9 nucleotides matching TRBD1. This CDR3 comprises 15 residues. Trimming removed 5 bases from V and 6 bases from J; junction bases left unmatched: 11. CDR1 and CDR2 (germline): MNHNY, SVGAGI (reference sequence). The CDR3 spells CASSLHAETGGEQYF. The DNA of the CDR3 is TGTGCCAGCAGTCTCCACGCTGAGACAGGGGGCGAGCAGTACTTC.

Only a few counts were recorded for this clonotype. This chain connects TRBV7-3 to TRBJ2-1; 8 nucleotides align to TRBD1. The CDR3 runs to 17 residues. V shed 2 bases, J shed 5 bases, and the junction held 11 bases outside the gene matches. The germline CDR1 and CDR2 sequences are SGHTA and FQGTGA. DNA of the CDR3: TGTGCCAGCAGCTTAGCTCGGGACAGGAGCCTAGACAATGAGCAGTTCTTC. This gives the protein CASSLARDRSLDNEQFF.

This sequence joins TRBV29-1 and TRBJ1-1; 7 nucleotides agree with TRBD1. The CDR3 runs to 13 residues. V dropped 5 bases and J dropped 3; count of bases not matched to a gene: 6. Germline V gives CDR1 SQVTM, CDR2 ANQGSEA. This CDR3 is CSVLDREYTEAFF. For the CDR3, the DNA is TGCAGCGTTCTAGACAGGGAGTACACTGAAGCTTTCTTT.

This clonotype showed up just once. The V gene is TRBV27, the J gene TRBJ2-7; TRBD2 is a possible D gene (6 bases). Trimming took 10 bases from V and 0 from J, leaving 16 bases between them. CDR3 length: 14 amino acids. Germline values: CDR1 MNHEY, CDR2 SMNVEV (reference sequence). CDR3 protein: CATRVDSGSYEQYF. The CDR3 DNA sequence: TGTGCCACAAGGGTGGATAGCGGCTCCTACGAGCAGTACTTC.

This clonotype was detected only a few times. The J gene is TRBJ1-4, the V gene TRBV6-2 or TRBV6-3, with D perhaps matching TRBD1 (5 bases). This CDR3 comprises 14 residues. With 8 bases removed from V and 8 bases from J, the gap between germline ends came to 18 bases. Germline loops: CDR1 MNHEY, CDR2 SVGEGT. CDR3 sequence: CASGDEGLPEKLFF. CDR3 in DNA: TGTGCCAGCGGAGACGAGGGACTCCCAGAAAAACTGTTTTTT.

V usage is TRBV7-2 and J usage is TRBJ1-1, with 7 bases identical to TRBD1. There are 15 residues in the CDR3. Germline V gene sequence: CDR1 SGHTA, CDR2 FQGNSA. J was trimmed by 3 bases and V by 1 base; bases with no gene match: 5. CDR3 nucleotide sequence: TGTGCCAGCAGCTTAGGACAGGGTACCGACACTGAAGCTTTCTTT. It yields the protein CASSLGQGTDTEAFF.

This clonotype occurred many times. J is TRBJ2-1 and V is TRBV7-8; maybe TRBD1 (5 bases). V lost 3 bases and J lost 6, with 9 bases in between. Per the germline V gene, CDR1 is SGHVS and CDR2 is FQNEAQ. There are 13 residues in the CDR3. The CDR3 region is CASSLSGFNEQFF. DNA for the CDR3: TGTGCCAGCAGCTTGTCAGGGTTCAATGAGCAGTTCTTC. The full variable domain, completed using reference TRBV7-8 and TRBJ2-1, is GAGVSQSPRYKVAKRGQDVALRCDPISGHVSLFWYQQALGQGPEFLTYFQNEAQLDKSGLPSDRFFAERPEGSVSTLKIQRTQQEDSAVYLCASSLSGFNEQFFGPGTRLTVL.

This clonotype was recorded many times. The CDR3 DNA reads TGTGCCAGCAGTCGACAGGGGGCTATAGGCACTGAAGCTTTCTTT. Its translation is CASSRQGAIGTEAFF. The chain employs TRBV6-1 and TRBJ1-1; the match to TRBD1 covers 10 bases. This CDR3 has 15 residues. CDR1 MNHNS and CDR2 SASEGT come from the germline V gene. With V trimmed by 5 bases and J by 4 bases, 7 bases remained unmatched.

V usage is TRBV19 and J usage is TRBJ2-7, with a possible D match to TRBD1 (5 bases). Germline assignment: CDR1 LNHDA and CDR2 SQIVND (reference sequence). The CDR3 is 14 amino acids. Trimming shortened V by 5 bases and J by 3 bases, and 14 bases separated the two germline ends. CDR3 region: CASSPHGHRYEQYF. CDR3 bases: TGTGCCAGTAGTCCCCATGGACATCGCTACGAGCAGTACTTC.

The CDR3 DNA reads TGTGCCAGCAGTCCACGGGACCCCTACGAGCAGTACTTC. Its protein product is CASSPRDPYEQYF. The rearrangement links TRBV28 to TRBJ2-7; D could derive from TRBD1 or TRBD2 (5 bases each). The CDR3 contains 13 residues. The germline V and J ends were trimmed by 5 bases and 2 bases, with 10 bases remaining between them. The germline V gene encodes CDR1 MDHEN and CDR2 SYDVKM. Drawing the rest from reference TRBV28 and TRBJ2-7, the complete variable domain is DVKVTQSSRYLVKRTGEKVFLECVQDMDHENMFWYRQDPGLGLRLIYFSYDVKMKEKGDIPEGYSVSREKKERFSLILESASTNQTSMYLCASSPRDPYEQYFGPGTRLTVT.